The TCR beta chain described here comes from a study of metastatic and nonmetastatic thyroid tumors. Study background: Across blood and tumor or nodule tissue, repertoires from malignant and benign thyroid patients were compared with one another.

Thyroid surgery took place with no prior treatment in any patient. A few counts support this clone. Germline V CDR1 and CDR2: MDHEN, SYDVKM. This CDR3 is 13 amino acids long. V lost 3 bases and J 8 bases, leaving 8 bases between the germline ends. TCRdb re-called the PCR reads with MiXCR. The sample contains 14,000 to 15,000 clones, roughly 4% of which appear only once. The sequence came from a female donor with papillary thyroid cancer or a benign thyroid nodule (not recorded which). Some clones in this sample may be carry-over from other donors' samples. The material sequenced was tumor tissue. The chain links TRBV28 to TRBJ1-6; D unclear. The CDR3 nucleotides are TGTGCCAGCAGTTTGATGTCAGATTCACCCCTCCACTTT. Protein product: CASSLMSDSPLHF.